Below, 12 T cell receptor beta chains from the same sample are listed, as sequenced in a study of blood T cell repertoires in COVID-19. Repertoires were generated with immunoSEQ multiplex PCR, while TCRdb's copy carries only in-frame clones and drops some. The sample lists over 200,000 clones, around four fifths occurring once. Sample: peripheral blood. Receptors originate from a woman between 70 and 85 years old with active or convalescent COVID-19.

This clone appeared once. This chain uses TRBV28 with TRBJ1-1; possibly TRBD1 for D (6 bases). The V end was cut by 6 bases, the J end by 6 bases, with 11 bases between. The CDR3 extends over 12 amino acids. Germline V CDR1 and CDR2: MDHEN, SYDVKM. CDR3 sequence reads: CASRSGQSEAFF. The CDR3, as DNA: TGTGCCAGCAGATCCGGACAGTCTGAAGCTTTCTTT. Full variable domain (rest looked up from reference TRBV28 and TRBJ1-1): DVKVTQSSRYLVKRTGEKVFLECVQDMDHENMFWYRQDPGLGLRLIYFSYDVKMKEKGDIPEGYSVSREKKERFSLILESASTNQTSMYLCASRSGQSEAFFGQGTRLTVV.

This chain connects TRBV11-2 to TRBJ2-7; 9 bases map to TRBD1. CDR1 and CDR2 (germline): SGHAT, FQNNGV. This CDR3 spans 15 amino acids. V lost 0 bases and J lost 7; bases outside the gene matches: 7. The CDR3: CASSLDRQGVYEQYF. CDR3 DNA: TGTGCCAGCAGCTTAGACAGACAGGGGGTCTATGAGCAGTACTTC. Supplemented by reference TRBV11-2 and TRBJ2-7, the full variable domain reads EAGVAQSPRYKIIEKRQSVAFWCNPISGHATLYWYQQILGQGPKLLIQFQNNGVVDDSQLPKDRFSAERLKGVDSTLKIQPAKLEDSAVYLCASSLDRQGVYEQYFGPGTRLTVT.

The V and J genes are TRBV9 and TRBJ2-3; D is ambiguous. The CDR3 length is 16 residues. Germline CDR1 is SGDLS and CDR2 is YYNGEE. Trimming shortened V by 2 bases and J by 1 base, and 14 bases separated the two germline ends. CDR3 sequence (DNA): TGTGCCAGCAGCGTTAGTTCGGTCGGAGGCACAGATACGCAGTATTTT. The encoded protein is CASSVSSVGGTDTQYF.

The chain recombines TRBV7-3 with TRBJ2-1; 10 nucleotides line up with TRBD2. Unmatched junction bases numbered 7, after V lost 5 bases and J lost 3 bases. This CDR3 is 16 amino acids long. In germline, CDR1 is SGHTA, CDR2 FQGTGA. The CDR3 here is CASSAASGGHYNEQFF. For the CDR3, the DNA is TGTGCCAGCAGCGCTGCTAGCGGGGGCCACTACAATGAGCAGTTCTTC.

The chain has TRBV7-9 and TRBJ2-3; TRBD1 agrees at 8 bases. The CDR3 is made up of 15 amino acids. Germline trimming cut 5 bases from V and 5 bases from J; bases unmatched to any gene: 9. Looked up from germline, CDR1 is SEHNR and CDR2 is FQNEAQ (reference sequence). The CDR3 nucleotides read TGTGCCAGCAGCCGAACTACCGGACAGGGAGATACGCAGTATTTT. This translates into CASSRTTGQGDTQYF.

This chain uses TRBV7-2 with TRBJ2-1, with 12 bases matching TRBD2. The CDR3 is made up of 14 amino acids. V shed 6 bases and J 7 bases; nucleotides not matched to a gene: 4. Germline values: CDR1 SGHTA, CDR2 FQGNSA. For the CDR3, the DNA is TGTGCCAGCAGGCTAGCGGGAGGGCCGAATGAGCAGTTCTTC. Amino acid sequence: CASRLAGGPNEQFF.

This clone was observed a handful of times. J is TRBJ1-3 and V is TRBV6-7; possibly TRBD1 for D (5 bases). TRBV6-7 is filed as an ORF, its function uncertain. This CDR3 comprises 13 residues. Trimming pared 6 bases from V and 4 bases from J, leaving 10 bases between. The CDR3 DNA sequence: TGTGCCAGCAGGACGGACATAGGAAACACCATATATTTT. Its protein is CASRTDIGNTIYF.

The V gene is TRBV7-9, the J gene TRBJ2-7; 9 nucleotides line up with TRBD1. The CDR3 spans 13 residues. V was pared by 5 bases and J by 7 bases, with 6 bases of the junction left unmatched. Germline loops: CDR1 SEHNR, CDR2 FQNEAQ (reference sequence). The DNA of the CDR3 is TGTGCCAGCAGCCGACCGGACAGGGGTGAGCAGTACTTC. Its translation is CASSRPDRGEQYF.

V usage is TRBV19 and J usage is TRBJ1-4; maybe TRBD1 (5 bases). The CDR3 is 17 residues long. Trimming cost V 3 bases and J 0 bases, with 14 bases left between them. Germline V CDR1 and CDR2: LNHDA, SQIVND (reference sequence). The CDR3 here is CASSIQGLGATNEKLFF. The CDR3 DNA reads as TGTGCCAGTAGTATCCAGGGTCTAGGGGCAACTAATGAAAAACTGTTTTTT.

The rearrangement links TRBV18 to TRBJ2-7; 10 nucleotides align to TRBD2. CDR1 is KGHSH and CDR2 is LQKENI in the germline V gene. Losses at the gene ends were 5 bases for V and 3 bases for J; bases not matched to a gene: 4. This CDR3 region has 14 residues. DNA for the CDR3: TGTGCCAGCTCAGGTACTAGCGGGGTCTACGAGCAGTACTTC. It translates to CASSGTSGVYEQYF.

V is TRBV6-5 and J is TRBJ1-1; tentatively, D is TRBD1 (6 bases). Trimming took off 0 bases at V and 4 bases at J, with 9 bases between the two ends. CDR1 is MNHEY, CDR2 SVGAGI, per germline. The CDR3 loop spans 14 amino acids. The CDR3 DNA follows: TGTGCCAGCAGTTACTCACAGGGCGGCACTGAAGCTTTCTTT. This gives the protein CASSYSQGGTEAFF.

This clone was seen only once. This chain links TRBV10-3 with TRBJ1-2; possibly TRBD1 for D (6 bases). Germline CDR1 ENHRY, CDR2 SYGVKD. Deletions cut 2 bases from V and 0 bases from J, with 10 bases between. The CDR3 extends over 15 amino acids. CDR3 sequence (DNA): TGTGCCATCAGTGAGACGAGGGGGACTAACTATGGCTACACCTTC. This gives the protein CAISETRGTNYGYTF.